These 23 T cell receptor beta chains were sequenced from one sample in a study of T cell clonality in common variable immunodeficiency. Findings of the study overall: Common variable immunodeficiency TCR beta sequences reportedly had fewer deletions and N-nucleotide insertions.

Their antigens are not known. Only in-frame clones appear in the TCRdb table, and some are missing; sequencing was by immunoSEQ multiplex PCR. The sample contains over 30,000 clones, none of them singletons. The sequenced material came from peripheral blood mononuclear cells. These receptors were collected from a human donor with common variable immunodeficiency.

The table lists this clone with many counts. The read finishes 3 residues shy of the CDR3 end, and the germline J gene is used to complete it. The rearrangement links TRBV10-3 to TRBJ2-2, with TRBD2 matching over 7 bases. The germline gives CDR1 ENHRY, CDR2 SYGVKD. CDR3 length: 16 amino acids. The junction had 5 bases not matched to a gene; V was cut back by 4 bases and J by 0 bases. The sequenced CDR3 bases are TGTGCCATCAGTGGCACTAGCGCCTCGAACACCGGGGAG. Translating it yields CAISGTSASNTGE. The CDR3 in full is CAISGTSASNTGELFF.

On this clone: The CDR3 end falls 3 residues outside the read, so it is completed with the germline J gene. The rearrangement uses TRBV10-3 and TRBJ2-1; a weak D match, TRBD2 (5 bases). The CDR3 has 12 residues. The V end lost 10 bases, the J end lost 7 bases, and 14 bases lay between the germline ends. In germline, CDR1 is ENHRY, CDR2 SYGVKD. The DNA read from the CDR3 is TGTGCCACCCTAGCTTCTGGAAATGAG. Translation: CATLASGNE. The CDR3 as a whole reads CATLASGNEQFF.

Turning to this clone: The missing CDR3 end, 3 residues past where the read stops, is filled in from the germline J gene. The V gene is TRBV7-7, the J gene TRBJ1-2; 8 positions match TRBD1. The V segment lost 4 bases and the J segment 0 bases; nucleotides outside the gene matches: 13. The CDR3 is 18 amino acids. Germline V gene sequence: CDR1 SSHAT, CDR2 FNYEAQ (reference sequence). The covered CDR3 bases are TGTGCCAGCAGCTCGGGCCCGGGACAGGCGCCAGCTAACTATGGC. This encodes CASSSGPGQAPANYG. The full-length CDR3 reads as CASSSGPGQAPANYGYTF.

This clone was picked up many times. The CDR3 is cut off 3 residues early in the read; its end comes from the germline J gene. J is TRBJ1-5 and V is TRBV13; D perhaps matches TRBD1 (5 bases). Germline CDR1 reads PRHDT; CDR2 reads FYEKMQ (reference sequence). Trimming removed 4 bases at V and 2 bases at J, with 18 bases between. CDR3 size: 17 residues. CDR3 bases read: TGTGCCAGCAGCTCCTCCCGGGCGCAGGGTGGCAATCAGCCC. Protein product: CASSSSRAQGGNQP. The entire CDR3 is CASSSSRAQGGNQPQHF. Combining the CDR3 with reference TRBV13 and TRBJ1-5 gives the whole variable domain AAGVIQSPRHLIKEKRETATLKCYPIPRHDTVYWYQQGPGQDPQFLISFYEKMQSDKGSIPDRFSAQQFSDYHSELNMSSLELGDSALYFCASSSSRAQGGNQPQHFGDGTRLSIL.

This clone was seen only a few times. The read is 3 residues too short to cover the CDR3 end, so that end is filled in from the germline J gene. The chain uses TRBV7-9 and TRBJ2-7, with a tentative D call TRBD2 (5 bases). Germline CDR1 SEHNR, CDR2 FQNEAQ (reference sequence). The V and J ends lost 0 bases and 4 bases respectively, with 10 bases between them. The CDR3 has 14 residues. The CDR3 loop reads CASSLAWTGYEQYF. The sequenced CDR3 bases are TGTGCCAGCAGCTTAGCGTGGACGGGGTACGAG.

With respect to this clone: The read finishes 3 residues shy of the CDR3 end, and the germline J gene is used to complete it. The chain has TRBV7-9 and TRBJ2-7; D gene ambiguous. V lost 3 bases, J lost 1 base, and 7 bases lay in between. The CDR3 is made up of 13 amino acids. The V gene's germline CDR1 is SEHNR and CDR2 FQNEAQ (reference sequence). Incomplete CDR3 DNA: TGTGCCAGCAGCTTTGGCAGTTCCTACGAG. It yields the protein CASSFGSSYE. The whole CDR3 reads CASSFGSSYEQYF.

The sample holds many counts of this clone. Coverage ceases 3 residues before the CDR3 finishes, and the germline J gene fills in the end. V and J are TRBV2 and TRBJ2-1; no reliable D call. Trimming cost V 10 bases and J 4 bases, with 8 bases left between them. In germline, CDR1 is SNHLY, CDR2 FYNNEI. This CDR3 contains 11 residues. CDR3 DNA, as far as it was read: TGTGCCATCCGACTTTACAATGAG. This codes for CAIRLYNE. The CDR3 as a whole reads CAIRLYNEQFF.

At least ten counts were recorded for this clone. This CDR3 is CSVNRVTEAFF. CDR3 DNA, as far as it was read: TGCAGCGTCAACAGGGTCACTGAA. The chain uses TRBV29-1 and TRBJ1-1; maybe TRBD1 (6 bases). With the read ending 3 residues before the CDR3 end, the germline J gene is used to fill in that end. V was cut by 6 bases and J by 4 bases, with 9 bases left in between. The CDR3 runs 11 residues. CDR1 and CDR2 (germline): SQVTM, ANQGSEA.

In its sample, this clone was seen many times. The read ends 3 residues shy of where the CDR3 ends; the end is completed using the germline J gene. This chain connects TRBV7-9 to TRBJ2-7; possibly TRBD1 for D (6 bases). The germline V and J ends were trimmed by 6 bases and 2 bases, with 14 bases remaining between them. Germline loops: CDR1 SEHNR, CDR2 FQNEAQ (reference sequence). CDR3 length: 14 residues. This CDR3 reads CASSYSWDTYEQYF. The CDR3 DNA, read in part, is TGTGCCAGCAGTTACAGCTGGGACACCTACGAG.

Many counts were recorded for this clone. The read ends 3 residues shy of where the CDR3 ends; the end is completed using the germline J gene. The chain couples TRBV10-3 to TRBJ1-2, with D maybe TRBD1 (5 bases). Germline V gene lookup returns CDR1 ENHRY and CDR2 SYGVKD. Deletions cut 6 bases from V and 0 bases from J, with 17 bases between. The CDR3 contains 16 residues. The CDR3 bases that were read are TGTGCCATCAGCGAGGGCAGGGCCCCTTCTAACTATGGC. It is translated as CAISEGRAPSNYG. The full CDR3 protein reads CAISEGRAPSNYGYTF.

This clone turned up a few times. The sequenced fragment ends 3 residues before the CDR3 boundary, so the rest is inferred from the germline J gene. This chain uses TRBV6-1 with TRBJ1-2; 8 nucleotides agree with TRBD1. In germline, CDR1 is MNHNS, CDR2 SASEGT. V gave up 4 bases and J gave up 5 bases; unmatched junction bases: 3. CDR3 length: 13 residues. Partial CDR3 DNA: TGTGCCAGCAGTGCGACAGGGGATTATGGC. Protein: CASSATGDYG. The CDR3 as a whole reads CASSATGDYGYTF.

This clone was counted ten times or more. The read stops 3 residues short of the end of the CDR3; the missing end is completed from the germline J gene. The rearrangement uses TRBV30 and TRBJ2-3; tentatively, D is TRBD2 (6 bases). The length of the CDR3 is 14 residues. The germline V and J ends were trimmed by 5 bases and 4 bases, with 16 bases remaining between them. Germline-derived CDR1 and CDR2 are GTSNPN and SVGIG (reference sequence). CDR3 protein: CAWRGLDVADTQYF. The CDR3 bases that were read are TGTGCCTGGCGGGGACTGGATGTGGCAGATACG.

A note on this clone: The sequenced fragment ends 3 residues before the CDR3 boundary, so the rest is inferred from the germline J gene. The chain is built from TRBV19 and TRBJ2-1, with a possible D match to TRBD2 (6 bases). The CDR3 totals 17 residues. Trimming removed 3 bases from V and 2 bases from J, with 17 bases in between. Germline CDR1 and CDR2: LNHDA and SQIVND (reference sequence). The CDR3 bases that were read are TGTGCCAGTAGTATCTGTCGAGCGGAGGGCCCCTACAATGAG. Translated: CASSICRAEGPYNE. The full CDR3 protein reads CASSICRAEGPYNEQFF.

The table lists this clone with many counts. The read halts 3 residues ahead of the CDR3 end, with the missing end drawn from the germline J gene. This chain uses TRBV4-1 with TRBJ2-7; D is tentatively TRBD1 or TRBD2 (5 bases each). V lost 1 base and J 0 bases, leaving 7 bases between the germline ends. Germline V CDR1 and CDR2: MGHRA, YSYEKL. The CDR3 spans 14 residues. CDR3 DNA, as far as it was read: TGCGCCAGCAGCCAAGTGAGGGGCTCCTACGAG. Translated, it gives CASSQVRGSYE. The full CDR3 protein reads CASSQVRGSYEQYF.

This clone has ten or more counts. Read coverage stops 3 residues before the CDR3 terminus; the germline J gene supplies the remainder. The chain combines TRBV5-4 with TRBJ2-1, with 9 bases identical to TRBD1. The V gene's germline CDR1 is SGHNT and CDR2 YYREEE (reference sequence). The CDR3 spans 13 residues. Unmatched junction bases numbered 4, after V lost 3 bases and J lost 9 bases. CDR3 residues: CASSYDRGGEQFF. Partial CDR3 DNA: TGTGCCAGCAGCTACGACAGGGGGGGTGAG. The full variable domain, in which reference TRBV5-4 and TRBJ2-1 provide the parts outside the CDR3, is ETGVTQSPTHLIKTRGQQVTLRCSSQSGHNTVSWYQQALGQGPQFIFQYYREEENGRGNFPPRFSGLQFPNYSSELNVNALELDDSALYLCASSYDRGGEQFFGPGTRLTVL.

As concerns this clone: Sequencing ends 3 residues short of the CDR3 end; the germline J gene provides the rest. This chain joins TRBV6-2 or TRBV6-3 and TRBJ2-7; tentatively, D is TRBD2 (6 bases). Germline V gene data show CDR1 as MNHEY and CDR2 as SVGEGT. Trimming left V 4 bases short and J 4 bases short, with 17 bases between. This CDR3 comprises 15 residues. CDR3 protein: CASSSHETSRYEQYF. Partial CDR3 DNA: TGTGCCAGCAGTTCCCATGAGACTAGTCGGTACGAG.

A note on this clone: The read gets to within 3 residues of the CDR3 end, and the germline J gene fills in the rest. In the same sample, other DNA sequences code for this CDR3. J is TRBJ2-3 and V is TRBV7-6; 13 nucleotides align to TRBD2. CDR1 is SGHVS, CDR2 FNYEAQ, per germline. The CDR3 has 16 amino acids. J was trimmed by 0 bases and V by 5 bases; bases with no gene match: 2. CDR3 loop: CASSPGLAGSTDTQYF. The sequenced part of the CDR3 DNA is TGTGCCAGCAGCCCGGGACTAGCGGGAAGCACAGATACG.

There are a few counts of this clone. The read ends 3 residues early relative to the CDR3; the germline J gene fills the gap. The chain couples TRBV7-9 to TRBJ1-5, with D tentatively TRBD1 (5 bases). Germline-derived CDR1 and CDR2 are SEHNR and FQNEAQ (reference sequence). V lost 1 base and J 2 bases, leaving 9 bases between the germline ends. This CDR3 region has 15 residues. The CDR3 sequence: CASSLEAGRNQPQHF. The CDR3 bases that were read are TGTGCCAGCAGCTTAGAGGCGGGGCGCAATCAGCCC. The full variable domain, rest sourced from reference TRBV7-9 and TRBJ1-5, is DTGVSQNPRHKITKRGQNVTFRCDPISEHNRLYWYRQTLGQGPEFLTYFQNEAQLEKSRLLSDRFSAERPKGSFSTLEIQRTEQGDSAMYLCASSLEAGRNQPQHFGDGTRLSIL.

On this clone itself: The read comes to an end 3 residues before the CDR3 does, leaving the germline J gene to fill in the end. The sample has other DNA sequences that encode this CDR3 too. The chain combines TRBV7-9 with TRBJ1-5, with TRBD1 as a possible D gene (5 bases). Germline assignment: CDR1 SEHNR and CDR2 FQNEAQ (reference sequence). The CDR3 extends over 14 amino acids. V was pared by 4 bases and J by 2 bases, with 9 bases between. This chain's CDR3 is CASSSQGGNQPQHF. Partial CDR3 DNA: TGTGCCAGCAGCTCCCAGGGTGGCAATCAGCCC.

This clone was counted many times. The observed sequence ends 3 residues before the CDR3 terminus, with the missing tail filled in from the germline J gene. This rearrangement joins TRBV10-3 to TRBJ1-1; TRBD1 might be the D (5 bases). Germline-derived CDR1 and CDR2 are ENHRY and SYGVKD. Trimming removed 5 bases from V and 4 bases from J, with 14 bases in between. CDR3 size: 14 residues. The CDR3 protein is CAISPRERGTEAFF. The CDR3 DNA, read in part, is TGTGCCATCAGTCCCAGGGAGAGAGGCACTGAA.

The table lists this clone with many counts. The read terminates 3 residues before the CDR3 end, so the remaining end is supplied by the germline J gene. The chain employs TRBV7-8 and TRBJ1-3; perhaps TRBD1 as D (6 bases). The germline V and J ends were trimmed by 4 bases and 4 bases, with 14 bases remaining between them. Germline CDR1 is SGHVS and CDR2 is FQNEAQ. CDR3 length equals 15 residues. The DNA read from the CDR3 is TGTGCCAGCAGCTCCCAGGGGCGAGGGGGAAACACC. This encodes CASSSQGRGGNT. The full-length CDR3 reads as CASSSQGRGGNTIYF.

This clone has only a few counts. With the read ending 3 residues before the CDR3 end, the germline J gene is used to fill in that end. The genes are TRBV19 and TRBJ1-4, with D uncertain. The CDR3 runs 13 residues. CDR1 is LNHDA, CDR2 SQIVND, per germline (reference sequence). Trimming removed 3 bases at V and 4 bases at J, with 6 bases between. CDR3 DNA, as far as it was read: TGTGCCAGTAGTATCCCCTTTAATGAAAAA. Encoded protein: CASSIPFNEK. The full-length CDR3 reads as CASSIPFNEKLFF.

Worth noting for this clone: The CDR3 extends 3 residues past the end of the read, so its final part is completed from the germline J gene. This sequence joins TRBV5-1 and TRBJ2-7, with TRBD2 matching over 11 bases. Germline-derived CDR1 and CDR2 are SGHRS and YFSETQ. V gave up 0 bases and J gave up 2 bases; unmatched junction bases: 1. The CDR3 runs 15 residues. The CDR3 DNA, read in part, is TGCGCCAGCAGCTTGGGACTAGCGGGAACCTACGAG. Its protein is CASSLGLAGTYE. The entire CDR3 reads CASSLGLAGTYEQYF.